What follows describes a single T cell receptor beta chain. Its specificity is not known. The data derive from a study of cytomegalovirus exposure and HLA in healthy donors. The germline V gene encodes CDR1 LGHNA and CDR2 YSLEER. This CDR3 has 15 residues. Trimming left V 3 bases short and J 4 bases short, with 15 bases between. Amplification used 60 Vbeta primers and 13 Jbeta primers. Profiled with immunoSEQ multiplex PCR; TCRdb holds only in-frame clones, not every one. This sample yields under 55,000 clones, of which around 70% are seen a single time; around a tenth belongs to the top ten. Overall study findings and caveats: Prediction of most subjects' HLA-A and HLA-B alleles by TCR beta sequences was reportedly accurate. TCR beta V segments were, for the most part, productive about 87% or about 30% of the time in an earlier analysis. The authors later found HLA-associated TCR beta chains more clonally expanded than equally common others.

Source material: PBMCs. The sequence came from a woman in her fifties or sixties in good health and CMV-seronegative. The chain links TRBV4-3 to TRBJ2-5, with a weak D call TRBD2 (6 bases). The DNA for the CDR3 is TGCGCCAGCAGCCAGGACCGGGGGACTGGAGAGACCCAGTACTTC. Protein sequence: CASSQDRGTGETQYF.